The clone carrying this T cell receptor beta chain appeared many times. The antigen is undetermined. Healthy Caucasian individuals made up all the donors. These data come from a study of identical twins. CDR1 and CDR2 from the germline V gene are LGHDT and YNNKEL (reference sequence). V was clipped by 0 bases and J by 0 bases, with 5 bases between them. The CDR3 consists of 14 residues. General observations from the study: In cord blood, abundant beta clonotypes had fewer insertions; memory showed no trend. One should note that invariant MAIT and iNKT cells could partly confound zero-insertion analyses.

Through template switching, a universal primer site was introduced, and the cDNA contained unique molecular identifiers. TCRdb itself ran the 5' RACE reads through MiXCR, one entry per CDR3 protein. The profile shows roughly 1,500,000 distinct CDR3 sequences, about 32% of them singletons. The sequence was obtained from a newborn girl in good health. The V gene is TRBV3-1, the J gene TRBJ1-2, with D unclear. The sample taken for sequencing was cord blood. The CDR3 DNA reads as TGTGCCAGCAGCCAAGAATCCTCTAACTATGGCTACACCTTC. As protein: CASSQESSNYGYTF.